The 28 T cell receptor beta chains reported below all come from one sample, sequenced in a study of shared clonotypes between healthy human individuals. The protocol was immunoSEQ multiplex PCR, while the TCRdb copy is restricted to in-frame clones and leaves out a portion. The table lists some 2,000,000 clones, about 95% of them singletons. Selected positively for CCR7 and CD45RO-negative, naive CD8 cells excluded terminally differentiated effector memory CD45RA+ cells. What was sequenced was naive CD8+ T cells sorted from blood. The receptors shown here come from a man aged 18 to 30 in good health.

The rearrangement joins TRBV7-9 to TRBJ1-4; the match to TRBD1 covers 9 bases. The length of the CDR3 is 17 residues. Germline lookup yields CDR1 SEHNR and CDR2 FQNEAQ (reference sequence). The J segment lost 5 bases and the V segment lost 3 bases, leaving 10 bases of the junction unmatched. CDR3 sequence reads: CASSFIGQGTLNEKLFF. The CDR3 DNA sequence: TGTGCCAGCAGCTTCATAGGACAGGGGACCTTAAATGAAAAACTGTTTTTT.

The rearrangement links TRBV25-1 to TRBJ2-5, with D perhaps matching TRBD2 (6 bases). This CDR3 contains 15 residues. V was cut by 3 bases and J by 2 bases, with 13 bases left in between. Germline V gene lookup returns CDR1 MGHDK and CDR2 SYGVNS. The CDR3 region has the DNA TGTGCCAGCAGTGAGCTGACAGCGGGTCAAGAGACCCAGTACTTC. Residues: CASSELTAGQETQYF. The full variable domain, with the rest looked up from reference TRBV25-1 and TRBJ2-5, is EADIYQTPRYLVIGTGKKITLECSQTMGHDKMYWYQQDPGMELHLIHYSYGVNSTEKGDLSSESTVSRIRTEHFPLTLESARPSHTSQYLCASSELTAGQETQYFGPGTRLLVL.

The chain uses TRBV5-4 and TRBJ2-7, with unresolved D. There are 13 residues in the CDR3. V lost 3 bases and J 4 bases, leaving 11 bases between the germline ends. In germline, CDR1 is SGHNT, CDR2 YYREEE (reference sequence). CDR3 DNA: TGTGCCAGCAGCTCGAAGGACGGATACGAGCAGTACTTC. Its translation is CASSSKDGYEQYF.

The genes are TRBV15 and TRBJ1-2, with D tentatively TRBD1 (6 bases). Germline CDR1 LNHNV, CDR2 YYDKDF (reference sequence). The germline V and J ends were trimmed by 3 bases and 6 bases, with 17 bases remaining between them. This CDR3 is 15 amino acids long. The CDR3 nucleotides read TGTGCCACCAGCAGCTCCCCGGACAGTAGCCATGGCTACACCTTC. Translating it yields CATSSSPDSSHGYTF. The full variable domain, its missing parts supplied by reference TRBV15 and TRBJ1-2, is DAMVIQNPRYQVTQFGKPVTLSCSQTLNHNVMYWYQQKSSQAPKLLFHYYDKDFNNEADTPDNFQSRRPNTSFCFLDIRSPGLGDTAMYLCATSSSPDSSHGYTFGSGTRLTVV.

V and J are TRBV10-2 and TRBJ2-7, with D tentatively TRBD2 (5 bases). V was clipped by 4 bases and J by 3 bases, with 13 bases between them. CDR1 is WSHSY, CDR2 SAAADI, per germline. This CDR3 contains 14 residues. The CDR3 DNA follows: TGCGCCAGCAGTGCGGGGTTCTCGAACTACGAGCAGTACTTC. Translating it yields CASSAGFSNYEQYF.

V and J are TRBV28 and TRBJ2-7; perhaps D is TRBD1 or TRBD2 (5 bases each). Trimming took off 1 base at V and 2 bases at J, with 21 bases between the two ends. The CDR3 has 18 amino acids. CDR1 and CDR2 from the germline V gene are MDHEN and SYDVKM. The CDR3 DNA sequence: TGTGCCAGCAGTTTATCCCCCCCCGATCGGGACGCAACCTACGAGCAGTACTTC. The encoded protein is CASSLSPPDRDATYEQYF.

The rearrangement joins TRBV25-1 to TRBJ2-3; a weak D match, TRBD1 (6 bases). The CDR3 loop spans 15 amino acids. Per the germline V gene, CDR1 is MGHDK and CDR2 is SYGVNS. V shed 6 bases and J shed 0 bases, with 13 bases lying between them. Written as DNA, the CDR3 is TGTGCCAGCAGGGACAGTTGGGCTAGCACAGATACGCAGTATTTT. It encodes CASRDSWASTDTQYF.

The gene calls are TRBV11-3 and TRBJ1-1; D is unclear. Germline CDR1 is SGHNT and CDR2 is YENEEA. The CDR3 is made up of 14 amino acids. V was clipped by 0 bases and J by 1 base, with 6 bases between them. The CDR3 here is CASSLDRENTEAFF. DNA of the CDR3: TGTGCCAGCAGCTTAGATCGAGAGAACACTGAAGCTTTCTTT.

This clone was found once. The chain is built from TRBV5-8 and TRBJ2-1; no reliable D call. From germline, CDR1 is SGHTS and CDR2 YDEGEE. V gave up 3 bases and J gave up 9 bases, with 10 bases separating them. This CDR3 region has 12 residues. CDR3 residues: CASSYEDPEQFF. The CDR3, as DNA: TGTGCCAGCAGCTACGAGGATCCTGAGCAGTTCTTC.

V is TRBV7-9 and J is TRBJ2-7; 9 bases align to TRBD1. The CDR3 has 14 residues. Germline V gene lookup returns CDR1 SEHNR and CDR2 FQNEAQ (reference sequence). V lost 4 bases and J lost 5; bases outside the gene matches: 6. DNA of the CDR3: TGTGCCAGCAGCTCCCGGGACAGGGAGCACGAGCAGTACTTC. Protein sequence: CASSSRDREHEQYF.

The V and J genes are TRBV6-5 and TRBJ2-5; D is undetermined. The CDR3 spans 15 residues. The germline V and J ends were trimmed by 3 bases and 7 bases, with 18 bases remaining between them. Germline assignment: CDR1 MNHEY and CDR2 SVGAGI. CDR3 sequence reads: CASSYYLGAEGTQYF. The CDR3 coding sequence is TGTGCCAGCAGTTATTATTTGGGCGCGGAAGGGACCCAGTACTTC.

This rearrangement joins TRBV27 to TRBJ2-5, with 8 bases matching TRBD1. V shed 5 bases, J shed 1 base, and the junction held 6 bases outside the gene matches. Germline lookup yields CDR1 MNHEY and CDR2 SMNVEV (reference sequence). This CDR3 has 15 residues. CDR3 sequence reads: CASSAGTGLQETQYF. In nucleotides, the CDR3 is TGTGCCAGCAGTGCCGGGACAGGTCTCCAAGAGACCCAGTACTTC.

The CDR3 DNA follows: TGTGCCAGCAGCTTAACCCCGGGACAGGGGGCCACCTACGAGCAGTACTTC. It is translated as CASSLTPGQGATYEQYF. The chain combines TRBV7-9 with TRBJ2-7; 12 bases line up with TRBD1. This CDR3 is built from 17 residues. Germline CDR1 SEHNR, CDR2 FQNEAQ (reference sequence). Trimming took 2 bases from V and 2 from J; bases not matched to a gene: 7.

The V and J genes are TRBV4-1 and TRBJ2-7, with a weak D call TRBD2 (6 bases). The CDR3 runs to 16 residues. Trimming stripped 0 bases from V and 0 bases from J, with 12 bases between. From germline, CDR1 is MGHRA and CDR2 YSYEKL. The DNA of the CDR3 is TGCGCCAGCAGCCAAGAGATGGGGGGACCCTCCTACGAGCAGTACTTC. It is translated as CASSQEMGGPSYEQYF.

In DNA, the CDR3 is TGTGCCAGCAGCTTTGGGGGCGATAACAGCAATCAGCCCCAGCATTTT. Translation gives CASSFGGDNSNQPQHF. V and J are TRBV5-4 and TRBJ1-5, with D perhaps TRBD1 (6 bases). This CDR3 contains 16 residues. Germline V gene data show CDR1 as SGHNT and CDR2 as YYREEE (reference sequence). Deletions cut 2 bases from V and 1 base from J, with 13 bases between.

This clone was seen only once. The rearrangement joins TRBV29-1 to TRBJ2-1; 11 nucleotides match TRBD2. The CDR3 length is 13 residues. Germline V gene data show CDR1 as SQVTM and CDR2 as ANQGSEA. Losses at the gene ends were 6 bases for V and 5 bases for J; bases not matched to a gene: 3. The CDR3 nucleotides are TGCAGCGTACCGACTAGCGGGAACAATGAGCAGTTCTTC. This encodes CSVPTSGNNEQFF.

The CDR3: CASSDGTREETQYF. The CDR3 nucleotides are TGTGCCAGCAGTGATGGGACTAGAGAAGAGACCCAGTACTTC. V usage is TRBV28 and J usage is TRBJ2-5, with 8 nucleotides matching TRBD2. V was clipped by 5 bases and J by 3 bases; unmatched bases: 5. This CDR3 is 14 amino acids long. Germline-derived CDR1 and CDR2 are MDHEN and SYDVKM.

The chain couples TRBV7-9 to TRBJ2-1; 9 bases match TRBD2. The V and J ends lost 2 bases and 5 bases, in that order; junction bases with no gene match: 4. CDR3 length: 15 residues. Germline V CDR1 and CDR2: SEHNR, FQNEAQ (reference sequence). CDR3 sequence: CASSLRLAGHNEQFF. CDR3 bases: TGTGCCAGCAGCTTACGTCTAGCGGGACACAATGAGCAGTTCTTC.

The rearrangement links TRBV6-1 to TRBJ2-1; TRBD2 is a possible D gene (7 bases). Germline loops: CDR1 MNHNS, CDR2 SASEGT. Trimming pared 10 bases from V and 3 bases from J, leaving 13 bases between. This CDR3 comprises 13 residues. CDR3: CATGGGGYNEQFF. CDR3 bases: TGTGCCACGGGGGGAGGGGGCTACAATGAGCAGTTCTTC.

J is TRBJ1-5 and V is TRBV11-2; weak D call: TRBD1 (5 bases). This CDR3 contains 14 residues. The V end was cut by 5 bases, the J end by 6 bases, with 14 bases between. Germline V gives CDR1 SGHAT, CDR2 FQNNGV. CDR3 sequence reads: CASSPGDAGQPQHF. DNA for the CDR3: TGTGCCAGCAGCCCCGGGGACGCGGGTCAGCCCCAGCATTTT.

J is TRBJ2-7 and V is TRBV19; no definite D call. Germline loops: CDR1 LNHDA, CDR2 SQIVND (reference sequence). The CDR3 contains 13 residues. Deletions cut 5 bases from V and 2 bases from J, with 10 bases between. CDR3 bases: TGTGCCAGTAGTCAAAGCCGAGCCTACGAGCAGTACTTC. Amino acids: CASSQSRAYEQYF. The full variable domain, completed using reference TRBV19 and TRBJ2-7, is DGGITQSPKYLFRKEGQNVTLSCEQNLNHDAMYWYRQDPGQGLRLIYYSQIVNDFQKGDIAEGYSVSREKKESFPLTVTSAQKNPTAFYLCASSQSRAYEQYFGPGTRLTVT.

This clone was seen just once. CDR3 DNA: TGTGCCAGCAGCCCCCGCGGGCCCGGAATCCACGAGCAGTACTTC. Its translation: CASSPRGPGIHEQYF. The chain has TRBV21-1 and TRBJ2-7; TRBD2 is taken as the D call from the table, unchecked against the DNA. TRBV21-1 is designated a pseudogene. The CDR3 runs to 15 residues.

The sample holds one count of this clone. Here the CDR3 reads CAISDPATGPVNEKLFF. The CDR3 DNA reads as TGTGCCATCAGTGACCCGGCGACAGGGCCAGTTAATGAAAAACTGTTTTTT. This chain joins TRBV10-3 and TRBJ1-4, with TRBD1 matching over 7 bases. Trimming cost V 3 bases and J 4 bases; bases outside gene matches: 11. From germline, CDR1 is ENHRY and CDR2 SYGVKD. This CDR3 comprises 17 residues.

The chain joins TRBV6-5 to TRBJ2-7; a possible D gene is TRBD1 (6 bases). CDR3 length: 15 amino acids. V lost 6 bases, J lost 4 bases, and 19 bases lay in between. Germline V gene lookup returns CDR1 MNHEY and CDR2 SVGAGI. This chain's CDR3 is CASRPTPGQPYEQYF. CDR3 DNA: TGTGCCAGCAGGCCCACCCCCGGACAGCCGTACGAGCAGTACTTC.

The chain carries TRBV28 and TRBJ1-4, with TRBD1 as a possible D gene (5 bases). Germline V gene lookup returns CDR1 MDHEN and CDR2 SYDVKM. CDR3 length: 14 residues. V shed 3 bases and J shed 7 bases, with 12 bases lying between them. CDR3 sequence: CASSLFQGGEKLFF. In DNA, the CDR3 is TGTGCCAGCAGTTTGTTTCAGGGAGGTGAAAAACTGTTTTTT.

The rearrangement joins TRBV7-8 to TRBJ2-7; TRBD1 might be the D (7 bases). The germline V and J ends were trimmed by 5 bases and 4 bases, with 24 bases remaining between them. This CDR3 has 17 residues. Germline V gene data show CDR1 as SGHVS and CDR2 as FQNEAQ. For the CDR3, the DNA is TGTGCCAGCAGCGGAGGAGGGGGCAGAGAATCCGCGTACGAGCAGTACTTC. Translating gives CASSGGGGRESAYEQYF.

The gene calls are TRBV5-4 and TRBJ2-7; possibly TRBD1 for D (5 bases). Germline lookup yields CDR1 SGHNT and CDR2 YYREEE (reference sequence). The CDR3 is 14 amino acids. Trimming removed 3 bases from V and 2 bases from J, with 12 bases in between. The CDR3 region has the DNA TGTGCCAGCAGCTGGGGCGGCTCCGCCTACGAGCAGTACTTC. Translated, it gives CASSWGGSAYEQYF.

V usage is TRBV11-2 and J usage is TRBJ1-2; possible D gene TRBD1, 5 bases. The CDR3 is 15 residues long. Germline CDR1 reads SGHAT; CDR2 reads FQNNGV. V dropped 5 bases and J dropped 6 bases, with 19 bases sitting between them. CDR3 nucleotide sequence: TGTGCCAGCAGCCCCCCAGGGAAGGGAAGCGATGGCTACACCTTC. Translated, it gives CASSPPGKGSDGYTF.